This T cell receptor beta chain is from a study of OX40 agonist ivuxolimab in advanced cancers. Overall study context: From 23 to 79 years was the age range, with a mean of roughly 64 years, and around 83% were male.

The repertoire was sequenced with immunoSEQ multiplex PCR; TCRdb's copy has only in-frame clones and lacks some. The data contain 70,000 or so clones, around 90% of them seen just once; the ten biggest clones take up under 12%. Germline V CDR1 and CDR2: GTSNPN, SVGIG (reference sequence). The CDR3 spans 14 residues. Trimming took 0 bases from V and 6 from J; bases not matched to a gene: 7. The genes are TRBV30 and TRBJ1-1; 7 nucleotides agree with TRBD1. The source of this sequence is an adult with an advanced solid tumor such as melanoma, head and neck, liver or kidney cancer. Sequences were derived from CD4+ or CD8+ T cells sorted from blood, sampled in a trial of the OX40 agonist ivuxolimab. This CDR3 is CAWSVSRGVPEAFF. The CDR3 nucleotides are TGTGCCTGGAGTGTATCCAGGGGGGTCCCTGAAGCTTTCTTT. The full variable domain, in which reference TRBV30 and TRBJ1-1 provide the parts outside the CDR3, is SQTIHQWPATLVQPVGSPLSLECTVEGTSNPNLYWYRQAAGRGLQLLFYSVGIGQISSEVPQNLSASRPQDRQFILSSKKLLLSDSGFYLCAWSVSRGVPEAFFGQGTRLTVV.